This T cell receptor beta chain was identified in a study of blood T cell repertoires in COVID-19. Seattle cases were enrolled at active infection and followed longitudinally. The table came from immunoSEQ multiplex PCR; TCRdb's copy has only in-frame clones and leaves some out. The table includes roughly 250,000 clones, 80% to 85% detected once. Source material: peripheral blood. The TCR comes from a person aged 65 to 85 with COVID-19, enrolled during active disease.

CDR3 protein: CASSHGEGLVTDTQYF. As DNA, the CDR3 is TGTGCCAGCAGCCATGGAGAGGGACTAGTAACAGATACGCAGTATTTT. This chain links TRBV3-1 (or the pseudogene TRBV3-2) with TRBJ2-3; 8 bases line up with TRBD2. Germline values: CDR1 LGHDT, CDR2 YNNKEL (reference sequence). The V gene end was trimmed by 3 bases and the J gene end by 3 bases; junction bases not matched to a gene: 8. This CDR3 has 16 residues.